This T cell receptor (beta chain) is drawn from a study of neurological immune-mediated disorders. Healthy control participants comprised blood bank volunteers in Maryland, USA. With 3 bases removed from V and 0 bases from J, the gap between germline ends came to 9 bases. This CDR3 has 14 amino acids. CDR1 is SGHTA and CDR2 is FQGNSA in the germline V gene. By 5'RACE with 10-nucleotide random UMIs, the cDNA was made. From 15-18 subjects, over 180 million TCR-beta sequences were obtained in each sequencing run. TCRdb reprocessed the 5' RACE reads with MiXCR, giving one entry per CDR3 protein. The sample shows approximately 29,000 distinct CDR3 sequences, 10% to 15% of them seen only once. This clonotype was observed at least ten times.

The rearrangement joins TRBV7-2 to TRBJ2-7; no firm D call. The origin of this receptor is a man between 60 and 75 years old in good health. The sequencing input was PBMCs. The CDR3 loop reads CASSLVPGSYEQYF. CDR3 DNA sequence: TGTGCCAGCAGCTTGGTACCTGGCTCCTACGAGCAGTACTTC.